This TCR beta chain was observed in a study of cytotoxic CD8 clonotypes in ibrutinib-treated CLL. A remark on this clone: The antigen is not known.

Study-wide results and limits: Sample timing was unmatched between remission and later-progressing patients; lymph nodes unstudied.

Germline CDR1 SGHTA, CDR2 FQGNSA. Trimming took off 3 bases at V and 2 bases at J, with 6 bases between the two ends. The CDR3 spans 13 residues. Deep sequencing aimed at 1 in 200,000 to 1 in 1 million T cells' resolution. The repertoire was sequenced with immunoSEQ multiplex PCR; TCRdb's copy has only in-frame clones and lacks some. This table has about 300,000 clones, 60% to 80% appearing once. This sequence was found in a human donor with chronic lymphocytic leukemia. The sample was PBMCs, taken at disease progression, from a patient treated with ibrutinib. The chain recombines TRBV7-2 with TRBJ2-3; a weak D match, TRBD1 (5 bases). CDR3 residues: CASSFRVTDTQYF. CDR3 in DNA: TGTGCCAGCAGCTTCAGGGTCACAGATACGCAGTATTTT. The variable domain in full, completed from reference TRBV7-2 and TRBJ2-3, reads GAGVSQSPSNKVTEKGKDVELRCDPISGHTALYWYRQSLGQGLEFLIYFQGNSAPDKSGLPSDRFSAERTGGSVSTLTIQRTQQEDSAVYLCASSFRVTDTQYFGPGTRLTVL.